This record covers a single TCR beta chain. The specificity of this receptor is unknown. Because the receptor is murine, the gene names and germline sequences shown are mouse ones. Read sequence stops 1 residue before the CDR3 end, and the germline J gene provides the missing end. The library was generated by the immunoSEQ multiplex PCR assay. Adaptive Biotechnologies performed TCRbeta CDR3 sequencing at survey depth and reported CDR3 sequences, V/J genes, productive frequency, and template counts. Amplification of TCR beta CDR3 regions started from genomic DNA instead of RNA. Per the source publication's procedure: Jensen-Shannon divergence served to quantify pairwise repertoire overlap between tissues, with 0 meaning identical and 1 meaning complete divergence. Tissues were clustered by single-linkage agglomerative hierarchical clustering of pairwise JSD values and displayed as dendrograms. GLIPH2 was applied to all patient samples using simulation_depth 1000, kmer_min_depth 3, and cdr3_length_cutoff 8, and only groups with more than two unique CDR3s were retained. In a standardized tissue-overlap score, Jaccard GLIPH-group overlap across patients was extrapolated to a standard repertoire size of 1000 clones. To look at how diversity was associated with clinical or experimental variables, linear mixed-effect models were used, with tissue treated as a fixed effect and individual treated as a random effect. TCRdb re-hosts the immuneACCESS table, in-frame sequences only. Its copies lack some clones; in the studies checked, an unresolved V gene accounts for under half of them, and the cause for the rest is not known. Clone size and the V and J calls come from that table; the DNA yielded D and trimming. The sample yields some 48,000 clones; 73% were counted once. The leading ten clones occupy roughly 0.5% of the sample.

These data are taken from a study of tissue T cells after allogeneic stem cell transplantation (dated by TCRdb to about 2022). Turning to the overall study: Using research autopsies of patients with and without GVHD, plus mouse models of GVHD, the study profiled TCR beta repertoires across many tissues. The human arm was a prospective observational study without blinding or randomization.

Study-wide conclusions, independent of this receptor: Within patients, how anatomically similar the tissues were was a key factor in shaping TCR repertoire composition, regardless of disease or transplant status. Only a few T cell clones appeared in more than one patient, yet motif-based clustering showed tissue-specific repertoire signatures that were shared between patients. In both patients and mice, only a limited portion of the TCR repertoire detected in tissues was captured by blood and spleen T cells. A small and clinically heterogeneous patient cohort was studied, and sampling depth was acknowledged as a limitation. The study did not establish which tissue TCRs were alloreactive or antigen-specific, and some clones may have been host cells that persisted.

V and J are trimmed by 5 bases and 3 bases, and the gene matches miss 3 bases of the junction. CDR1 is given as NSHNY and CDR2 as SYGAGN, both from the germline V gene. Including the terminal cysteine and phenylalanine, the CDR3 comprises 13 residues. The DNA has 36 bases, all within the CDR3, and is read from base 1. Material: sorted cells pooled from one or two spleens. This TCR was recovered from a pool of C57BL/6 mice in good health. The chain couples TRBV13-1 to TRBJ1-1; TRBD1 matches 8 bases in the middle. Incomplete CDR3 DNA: TGTGCCAGCAGAGGACAGGGTGACACAGAAGTCTTC. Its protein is CASRGQGDTEVF. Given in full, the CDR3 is CASRGQGDTEVFF.